Listed below are T cell receptor beta chains from one sample, sequenced in a study of T cells after yellow fever vaccination. MiXCR was run by TCRdb on the 5' RACE reads, yielding one entry per CDR3 protein. Among hundreds of thousands of distinct CDR3 sequences listed, 18% were seen once. The sequenced sample was PBMCs, obtained before the yellow fever booster vaccination. The origin of the receptors is a man aged 18-30 years who received the YFV17D yellow fever vaccine. The CDR3 runs from the conserved cysteine through the conserved F or W. The D gene is left open where the match is weak. Size tells how often a clone was seen (once, few, many) or the class of an expanded clone, and some rows leave it out.

j_call | clone_size | d_call | v_call | cdr3_aa | cdr3_nt
TRBJ1-1 | few | - | TRBV6-2/TRBV6-3 | CASGPSGTANTEAFF | TGTGCCAGCGGACCTTCCGGGACCGCAAACACTGAAGCTTTCTTT
TRBJ1-1 | few | - | TRBV5-1 | CASSLFDSSMNTEAFF | TGCGCCAGCAGCTTGTTCGACAGCTCGATGAACACTGAAGCTTTCTTT
TRBJ1-5 | - | - | TRBV7-2 | CASSMRQDQPQHF | TGTGCCAGCAGCATGCGACAGGATCAGCCCCAGCATTTT
TRBJ1-1 | - | TRBD1 | TRBV3-1 | CASSHPGGVRTEAFF | TGTGCCAGCAGCCATCCAGGGGGCGTAAGGACTGAAGCTTTCTTT
TRBJ2-1 | - | - | TRBV5-1 | CASSLSSVEFF | TGCGCCAGCAGCCTAAGTAGTGTCGAGTTCTTC
TRBJ2-5 | - | - | TRBV29-1 | CSVDQPEIGETQYF | TGCAGCGTTGACCAGCCGGAAATCGGGGAGACCCAGTACTTC
TRBJ2-2 | few | - | TRBV27 | CASSLDGTTGELFF | TGTGCCAGCAGTTTGGACGGAACCACCGGGGAGCTGTTTTTT
TRBJ1-1 | few | - | TRBV5-1 | CASSLLVGDTEAFF | TGCGCCAGCAGCTTGTTAGTTGGGGACACTGAAGCTTTCTTT
TRBJ1-1 | few | - | TRBV20-1 | CSARDHGQGNTEAFF | TGCAGTGCTAGAGATCACGGGCAGGGGAACACTGAAGCTTTCTTT
TRBJ2-7 | few | - | TRBV21-1 | CASPKKEGAALSYEQYF | TGTGCCAGCCCCAAAAAGGAAGGGGCAGCCCTATCCTACGAGCAGTACTTC
TRBJ2-3 | few | - | TRBV7-9 | CASSSGHMDTQYF | TGTGCCAGCAGCTCGGGTCATATGGATACGCAGTATTTT
TRBJ1-3 | few | - | TRBV5-1 | CASSWAPGNTIYF | TGCGCCAGCAGCTGGGCCCCTGGAAACACCATATATTTT
TRBJ2-5 | - | - | TRBV6-5 | CASSYPGEQETQYF | TGTGCCAGCAGTTACCCAGGGGAGCAAGAGACCCAGTACTTC
TRBJ1-1 | - | - | TRBV18 | CASSPRTENTEAFF | TGTGCCAGCTCACCACGGACGGAAAACACTGAAGCTTTCTTT
TRBJ1-4 | many | - | TRBV5-1 | CASSLETATNEKLFF | TGCGCCAGCAGCTTGGAGACAGCTACTAATGAAAAACTGTTTTTT
TRBJ2-5 | - | TRBD2 | TRBV28 | CASIGLAEETQYF | TGTGCCAGCATTGGGCTAGCGGAAGAGACCCAGTACTTC
TRBJ2-5 | many | - | TRBV15 | CATSRGGGGAVKTQYF | TGTGCCACCAGCAGAGGAGGAGGGGGGGCCGTTAAGACCCAGTACTTC
TRBJ2-1 | - | - | TRBV20-1 | CSARSGSYNEQFF | TGCAGTGCTAGATCGGGCTCCTACAATGAGCAGTTCTTC
TRBJ1-1 | - | TRBD1 | TRBV6-5 | CASSSGRQGPDEAFF | TGTGCCAGCAGTTCGGGTCGACAGGGGCCGGATGAAGCTTTCTTT
TRBJ2-1 | few | TRBD1 | TRBV5-5 | CASSSGTGYNEQFF | TGTGCCAGCAGCTCCGGGACAGGCTACAATGAGCAGTTCTTC
TRBJ2-4 | few | TRBD1 | TRBV10-3 | CASQTGEANIQYF | TGTGCCTCCCAGACAGGGGAGGCCAACATTCAGTACTTC
TRBJ2-2 | - | TRBD1 | TRBV7-3 | CASSFHRGNTGELFF | TGTGCCAGCAGCTTCCACAGGGGGAACACCGGGGAGCTGTTTTTT
TRBJ2-7 | few | TRBD1 | TRBV12-3/TRBV12-4 | CASSDRAGYEQYF | TGTGCCAGCTCAGACAGGGCTGGCTACGAGCAGTACTTC
TRBJ1-2 | many | - | TRBV5-1 | CASSHRDRDYGYTF | TGCGCCAGCAGTCACCGGGACCGCGACTATGGCTACACCTTC
TRBJ2-5 | few | - | TRBV20-1 | CSARVRNQETQYF | TGCAGTGCTAGGGTGAGGAACCAAGAGACCCAGTACTTC
TRBJ2-4 | few | - | TRBV7-2 | CASSVPGGPNIQYF | TGTGCCAGCAGCGTCCCCGGGGGCCCAAACATTCAGTACTTC
TRBJ2-3 | few | TRBD1 | TRBV5-1 | CASSFRDRGLDTQYF | TGCGCCAGCAGCTTCCGGGACAGGGGGCTAGATACGCAGTATTTT
TRBJ2-7 | many | - | TRBV5-1 | CASRHPPTAYEQYF | TGCGCCAGCAGACACCCGCCGACAGCCTACGAGCAGTACTTC
TRBJ1-2 | few | - | TRBV7-2 | CASSLGQGIGRDGYTF | TGTGCCAGCAGCTTAGGGCAGGGCATAGGGAGGGATGGCTACACCTTC
TRBJ2-5 | - | - | TRBV27 | CASSLWGGVQETQYF | TGTGCCAGCAGTTTGTGGGGGGGCGTCCAAGAGACCCAGTACTTC
TRBJ2-3 | - | - | TRBV10-1 | CASRQGFTDTQYF | TGCGCCAGCAGACAGGGTTTTACAGATACGCAGTATTTT
TRBJ2-1 | few | - | TRBV29-1 | CSVETGSGGGSEQFF | TGCAGCGTTGAGACCGGGTCAGGAGGAGGGTCTGAGCAGTTCTTC
TRBJ1-6 | - | - | TRBV6-6 | CASSYGRGRANSPLHF | TGTGCCAGCAGTTACGGAAGGGGACGCGCGAATTCACCCCTCCACTTT
TRBJ2-1 | few | - | TRBV20-1 | CSARDPLLSSYNEQFF | TGCAGTGCTAGAGACCCTCTATTGAGCTCCTACAATGAGCAGTTCTTC
TRBJ2-5 | few | - | TRBV11-2 | CASSVGGAIETQYF | TGTGCCAGCAGCGTAGGAGGGGCCATAGAGACCCAGTACTTC
TRBJ1-3 | - | - | TRBV19 | CASSILASGNTIYF | TGTGCCAGTAGTATTCTGGCCTCTGGAAACACCATATATTTT
TRBJ1-5 | - | - | TRBV4-1 | CASSPSTGNQPQHF | TGCGCCAGCAGCCCATCCACCGGCAATCAGCCCCAGCATTTT
TRBJ2-1 | - | TRBD1 | TRBV10-3 | CAISDKDRGFNEQFF | TGTGCCATCAGTGACAAGGACAGGGGGTTCAATGAGCAGTTCTTC
TRBJ1-2 | few | - | TRBV12-3/TRBV12-4 | CASSRVVGRGNYGYTF | TGTGCCAGCAGTCGGGTGGTGGGTAGGGGGAACTATGGCTACACCTTC
TRBJ1-1 | few | - | TRBV20-1 | CSARRQVDRNTEAFF | TGCAGTGCTAGACGACAAGTTGACAGGAACACTGAAGCTTTCTTT
TRBJ1-5 | - | - | TRBV4-1 | CASSQVGGQPQHF | TGCGCCAGCAGCCAAGTTGGCGGTCAGCCCCAGCATTTT
TRBJ2-1 | - | TRBD2 | TRBV7-8 | CASSYPAGGSHNEQFF | TGTGCCAGCAGCTACCCAGCGGGGGGATCCCACAATGAGCAGTTCTTC
TRBJ1-2 | - | TRBD1 | TRBV5-1 | CASSPTDRGVGNGYTF | TGCGCCAGCAGCCCGACGGACAGGGGCGTGGGAAATGGCTACACCTTC
TRBJ2-7 | few | TRBD2 | TRBV7-3 | CASSPTGTSGHYEQYF | TGTGCCAGCAGCCCCACGGGGACTAGCGGGCACTACGAGCAGTACTTC
TRBJ2-1 | - | - | TRBV4-1 | CASSQAANGNEQFF | TGCGCCAGCAGCCAAGCTGCTAACGGGAATGAGCAGTTCTTC
TRBJ2-1 | - | TRBD1 | TRBV19 | CASSWTGPSGTDEQFF | TGTGCCAGTAGCTGGACAGGGCCCTCGGGCACCGATGAGCAGTTCTTC
TRBJ2-1 | many | - | TRBV9 | CASSVEEGPYNEQFF | TGTGCCAGCAGCGTAGAGGAGGGGCCCTACAATGAGCAGTTCTTC
TRBJ1-1 | - | - | TRBV11-1 | CASTSGVEAFF | TGTGCCAGCACCTCGGGGGTTGAAGCTTTCTTT
TRBJ2-2 | - | TRBD2 | TRBV4-2 | CASSQGLAGGPRTGELFF | TGTGCCAGCAGCCAAGGACTAGCGGGGGGGCCCCGAACCGGGGAGCTGTTTTTT
TRBJ1-5 | few | TRBD1 | TRBV20-1 | CSARDPWGTEQPQHF | TGCAGTGCTAGAGATCCTTGGGGGACAGAACAGCCCCAGCATTTT
TRBJ1-5 | - | - | TRBV4-3 | CASSQQREGGQPQHF | TGCGCCAGCAGCCAACAGAGGGAGGGAGGTCAGCCCCAGCATTTT
TRBJ2-1 | - | TRBD2 | TRBV15 | CATSLSGGAYNEQFF | TGTGCCACCAGCCTTAGCGGGGGGGCCTACAATGAGCAGTTCTTC
TRBJ2-1 | - | TRBD2 | TRBV2 | CASSDGGALNEQFF | TGTGCCAGCAGCGACGGGGGGGCGCTTAATGAGCAGTTCTTC